This record covers a single TCR beta chain. Its antigen is unidentified. This record belongs to a study of CD8 T cells in Susac syndrome. About the research overall: Within the group of sequenced Susac syndrome patients, 5 or 6 had active disease and roughly eight were in remission.

Study observations and caveats: Peak Susac CD8+ clonal expansion occurred in TEMRA cells and active patients. Susac-specific public clones in total CD8+ repertoires numbered 15 to 20; in CD8+ TEMRA repertoires, they numbered about five.

An amount of RNA that ranged from roughly 0.5 to 1 ug was reverse transcribed with random hexamers. The authors amplified TCR beta CDR3 across 54 Vbeta and 13 Jbeta using immunoSEQ multiplex PCR. TCRdb reprocessed the immunoSEQ multiplex PCR reads via MiXCR and lists one record per CDR3 protein. This sample carries nearly 110,000 distinct CDR3 sequences, around 94% of them seen once, and the ten largest clones take 0.41%. CDR1 is LGHDT, CDR2 YNNKEL, per germline (reference sequence). The V segment lost 3 bases and the J segment 4 bases; nucleotides outside the gene matches: 13. The length of the CDR3 is 17 residues.

This chain connects TRBV3-1 to TRBJ1-1; 8 bases agree with TRBD1. The sequence derives from a human donor with Susac syndrome. Material for sequencing was CD8+ T cells from PBMCs. The CDR3 DNA follows: TGTGCCAGCAGCCACGAGACAGGGGAGTTTGGAAGCACTGAAGCTTTCTTT. Translated, it gives CASSHETGEFGSTEAFF.